The 23 T cell receptor beta chains below come from one sample, sequenced in a study of T cells in Graves' hyperthyroidism and ophthalmopathy. Researchers took RNA transcripts and amplified the TCR beta CDR3 regions from them. First-round RT-PCR of the TCR CDR3 relied on the HTBI primer set. TCRdb redid the calling of the multiplex PCR reads with MiXCR, one entry per CDR3 protein. The sample includes about 420,000 distinct CDR3 sequences, around 15% of them seen just once. Specimen: blood. These receptors all stem from a woman in her late teens or twenties with Graves' hyperthyroidism.

This clonotype was observed at least ten times. V usage is TRBV9 and J usage is TRBJ1-2; 7 positions match TRBD1. This CDR3 comprises 14 residues. Trimming took 3 bases from V and 5 from J; bases not matched to a gene: 7. Per germline, CDR1 SGDLS and CDR2 YYNGEE. Here the CDR3 reads CASSAAQGKYGYTF. Written as DNA, the CDR3 is TGTGCCAGCAGCGCGGCACAGGGGAAATATGGCTACACCTTC. Variable domain in full (rest from reference TRBV9 and TRBJ1-2): DSGVTQTPKHLITATGQRVTLRCSPRSGDLSVYWYQQSLDQGLQFLIQYYNGEERAKGNILERFSAQQFPDLHSELNLSSLELGDSALYFCASSAAQGKYGYTFGSGTRLTVV.

This clonotype was detected many times. V is TRBV12-3 or TRBV12-4 and J is TRBJ2-7; 9 bases align to TRBD2. Germline trimming cut 7 bases from V and 4 bases from J; bases unmatched to any gene: 8. The CDR3 totals 14 residues. CDR3 nucleotides: TGTGCCAGCACCCTAGCGGGACCCCTATACGAGCAGTACTTC. Translated: CASTLAGPLYEQYF.

In its sample, this clonotype was seen a few times. The chain couples TRBV25-1 to TRBJ2-4; 11 bases map to TRBD1. The V gene end was trimmed by 9 bases and the J gene end by 8 bases; junction bases not matched to a gene: 6. The germline gives CDR1 MGHDK, CDR2 SYGVNS. This CDR3 contains 13 residues. The CDR3 sequence: CASTGQGAYIQYF. DNA for the CDR3: TGTGCCAGTACAGGACAGGGGGCGTACATTCAGTACTTC.

This clonotype has ten or more counts. This chain joins TRBV10-3 and TRBJ2-7, with TRBD1 matching 11 bases. There are 15 residues in the CDR3. V shed 3 bases and J 6 bases; nucleotides not matched to a gene: 7. Germline values: CDR1 ENHRY, CDR2 SYGVKD. The CDR3 loop reads CAISDWDRGFGEQYF. CDR3 sequence (DNA): TGTGCCATCAGTGACTGGGACAGGGGGTTCGGCGAGCAGTACTTC.

The chain carries TRBV13 and TRBJ2-1; tentatively, D is TRBD2 (7 bases). Trimming shortened V by 5 bases and J by 10 bases, and 24 bases separated the two germline ends. Germline V gene sequence: CDR1 PRHDT, CDR2 FYEKMQ (reference sequence). The CDR3 covers 16 residues. CDR3 in amino acids: CASSRIFQLGGLEQFF. The CDR3 coding sequence is TGTGCCAGCAGCCGAATCTTCCAGCTCGGGGGGCTGGAGCAGTTCTTC.

The chain links TRBV7-2 to TRBJ2-3; 9 positions match TRBD2. The germline V gene has CDR1 SGHTA and CDR2 FQGNSA. After removal of 1 base from V and 4 bases from J, the junction contained 9 bases not matched to a gene. The CDR3 covers 17 residues. In nucleotides, the CDR3 is TGTGCCAGCAGCTTAGGAGGCAGCGGGAGGCCCCCAGATACGCAGTATTTT. Translation: CASSLGGSGRPPDTQYF.

The chain recombines TRBV7-9 with TRBJ2-3; TRBD1 or TRBD2 may be the D gene (6 bases each). Trimming pared 3 bases from V and 2 bases from J, leaving 15 bases between. The CDR3 runs to 16 residues. CDR1 and CDR2 from the germline V gene are SEHNR and FQNEAQ (reference sequence). The CDR3 DNA sequence: TGTGCCAGCAGCTTCCGGGTAGGGGGGTCCACAGATACGCAGTATTTT. Translating gives CASSFRVGGSTDTQYF.

This clonotype was seen repeatedly, ten times or more. CDR3 DNA: TGTGCCAGTAGTATTGGTTGGAGTGCGGCTAGCACAGATACGCAGTATTTT. Amino acid sequence: CASSIGWSAASTDTQYF. This chain joins TRBV19 and TRBJ2-3, with D unresolved. V lost 3 bases and J lost 0, with 16 bases in between. CDR3 length: 17 amino acids. Germline CDR1 and CDR2: LNHDA and SQIVND (reference sequence).

In its sample, this clonotype was seen many times. The chain links TRBV7-2 to TRBJ2-7; D is possibly TRBD2 (6 bases). Germline CDR1 and CDR2: SGHTA and FQGNSA. Trimming cost V 1 base and J 4 bases, with 14 bases left between them. The CDR3 is 15 amino acids. The CDR3 loop is CASSLVDGSGYEQYF. Written as DNA, the CDR3 is TGTGCCAGCAGCTTAGTAGACGGGAGTGGATACGAGCAGTACTTC.

This clonotype has ten or more counts. The rearrangement uses TRBV28 and TRBJ2-7; D possibly corresponds to TRBD2 (6 bases). Per germline, CDR1 MDHEN and CDR2 SYDVKM. The CDR3 is 13 amino acids. The ends were cut back, 4 bases at V and 6 bases at J, with 13 bases in the middle. Here the CDR3 reads CASSWPGGREQYF. CDR3 bases: TGTGCCAGCAGTTGGCCCGGAGGGCGCGAGCAGTACTTC. The full variable domain, with the rest looked up from reference TRBV28 and TRBJ2-7, is DVKVTQSSRYLVKRTGEKVFLECVQDMDHENMFWYRQDPGLGLRLIYFSYDVKMKEKGDIPEGYSVSREKKERFSLILESASTNQTSMYLCASSWPGGREQYFGPGTRLTVT.

V gene TRBV28 combines with J gene TRBJ2-5; unclear D gene. CDR3 length: 15 residues. V gave up 8 bases and J gave up 4 bases, with 20 bases separating them. CDR1 and CDR2 (germline): MDHEN, SYDVKM. The CDR3 coding sequence is TGTGCCAGCTCCCTCCGGACGCCACTCCCAGAGACCCAGTACTTC. This codes for CASSLRTPLPETQYF.

This clonotype was seen more than once but under ten times. V is TRBV19 and J is TRBJ2-7, with 8 bases that match TRBD2. V was clipped by 5 bases and J by 5 bases; unmatched bases: 23. The CDR3 runs to 19 residues. Germline V gene data show CDR1 as LNHDA and CDR2 as SQIVND (reference sequence). The CDR3 DNA reads TGTGCCAGTAGTCCCTTGGGGCTGAACTTGAACGGGAGGGTCAACGAGCAGTACTTC. Protein sequence: CASSPLGLNLNGRVNEQYF.

The rearrangement uses TRBV12-3 or TRBV12-4 and TRBJ1-1; 9 nucleotides match TRBD1. The CDR3 runs 15 residues. V shed 6 bases and J 7 bases; nucleotides not matched to a gene: 12. CDR3 coding DNA: TGTGCCAGCAGCCCCCTGGGACAGGGTGTTGGTGAAGCTTTCTTT. Translating it yields CASSPLGQGVGEAFF.

This chain links TRBV6-1 with TRBJ2-2; perhaps TRBD2 as D (5 bases). Germline V gene lookup returns CDR1 MNHNS and CDR2 SASEGT. CDR3 length: 15 amino acids. The V and J ends lost 6 bases and 2 bases respectively, with 13 bases between them. CDR3 loop: CASRLDWSNTGELFF. As DNA, the CDR3 is TGTGCCAGCAGACTGGACTGGTCCAACACCGGGGAGCTGTTTTTT.

This clonotype was counted only a few times. This rearrangement joins TRBV3-1 to TRBJ1-6; D gene unclear. Trimming removed 1 base from V and 7 bases from J, with 8 bases in between. The CDR3 is made up of 14 amino acids. Germline V CDR1 and CDR2: LGHDT, YNNKEL (reference sequence). The CDR3 loop reads CASSQGVENSPLHF. CDR3 DNA: TGTGCCAGCAGCCAAGGAGTAGAGAATTCACCCCTCCACTTT.

The rearrangement uses TRBV5-1 and TRBJ2-7, with 7 bases aligning to TRBD2. V gave up 4 bases and J gave up 0 bases; unmatched junction bases: 13. This CDR3 spans 17 amino acids. CDR1 is SGHRS, CDR2 YFSETQ, per germline. The CDR3 loop is CASSPAGLVGTSYEQYF. CDR3 bases: TGCGCCAGCAGCCCCGCCGGACTAGTGGGTACCTCCTACGAGCAGTACTTC.

The chain links TRBV18 to TRBJ1-3; unclear D gene. The CDR3 totals 15 residues. The V gene's germline CDR1 is KGHSH and CDR2 LQKENI. The V end was cut by 3 bases, the J end by 2 bases, with 11 bases between. CDR3 in DNA: TGTGCCAGCTCACCTGCGGGTCTGGCTGGAAACACCATATATTTT. Protein product: CASSPAGLAGNTIYF.

This clonotype was counted at least ten times. This chain links TRBV28 with TRBJ2-5; D not resolved. V lost 8 bases and J 1 base, leaving 11 bases between the germline ends. From germline, CDR1 is MDHEN and CDR2 SYDVKM. This CDR3 contains 13 residues. This CDR3 reads CASASSFQETQYF. In DNA form, the CDR3 reads TGTGCCAGCGCCTCCAGTTTCCAAGAGACCCAGTACTTC.

This clonotype was observed a few times. The DNA of the CDR3 is TGTGCCACCAGTGATTCAGGGTTCAAAAACATTCAGTACTTC. Translation: CATSDSGFKNIQYF. The V and J genes are TRBV24-1 and TRBJ2-4; tentatively, D is TRBD1 (5 bases). Trimming stripped 2 bases from V and 3 bases from J, with 7 bases between. Germline V gives CDR1 KGHDR, CDR2 SFDVKD. This CDR3 has 14 amino acids.

This sequence joins TRBV27 and TRBJ1-6; weak D call: TRBD1 (6 bases). From germline, CDR1 is MNHEY and CDR2 SMNVEV (reference sequence). This CDR3 contains 14 residues. V gave up 3 bases and J gave up 8 bases, with 11 bases separating them. CDR3 nucleotides: TGTGCCAGCAGTTTTGGGGGCAGAGATTCACCCCTCCACTTT. This codes for CASSFGGRDSPLHF.

This clonotype was counted at least ten times. The V call is TRBV10-3, the J call TRBJ1-5, with TRBD1 matching 8 bases. The V gene's germline CDR1 is ENHRY and CDR2 SYGVKD. With V trimmed by 6 bases and J by 5 bases, 3 bases remained unmatched. This CDR3 is 13 amino acids long. The CDR3 loop reads CAISTTGDQPQHF. Here the CDR3 DNA reads TGTGCCATCAGCACGACAGGGGATCAGCCCCAGCATTTT.

This clonotype has more than one count but fewer than ten. A read error may explain this, as a much larger clone is one base away. This chain connects TRBV28 to TRBJ2-7, with TRBD2 matching 13 bases. Germline CDR1 MDHEN, CDR2 SYDVKM. The CDR3 spans 15 residues. CDR3 sequence (DNA): TGTGCCAACAGTTCGGGACTAGCGGGATACCACGAGCAGTACTTC. Translation gives CANSSGLAGYHEQYF. The entire variable domain, with the rest obtained from reference TRBV28 and TRBJ2-7, is as follows: DVKVTQSSRYLVKRTGEKVFLECVQDMDHENMFWYRQDPGLGLRLIYFSYDVKMKEKGDIPEGYSVSREKKERFSLILESASTNQTSMYLCANSSGLAGYHEQYFGPGTRLTVT.

As regards this clonotype: At one end, the junction sequence differs from germline, possibly due to a read error. V gene TRBV30 combines with J gene TRBJ2-7, with D hard to call. This CDR3 has 11 amino acids. Looked up from germline, CDR1 is GTSNPN and CDR2 is SVGIG (reference sequence). The CDR3: CAFSGGYGQYF. CDR3 sequence (DNA): TGTGCCTTCTCCGGCGGCTACGGGCAGTACTTC.